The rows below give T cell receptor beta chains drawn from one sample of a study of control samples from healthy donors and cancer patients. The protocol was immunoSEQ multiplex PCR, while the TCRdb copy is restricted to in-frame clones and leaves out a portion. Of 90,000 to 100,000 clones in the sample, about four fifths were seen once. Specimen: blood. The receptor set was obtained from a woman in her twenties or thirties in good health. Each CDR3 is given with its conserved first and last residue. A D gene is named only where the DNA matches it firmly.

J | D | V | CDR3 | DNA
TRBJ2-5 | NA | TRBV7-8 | CASSLALGAGETQYF | TGTGCCAGCAGCTTAGCGCTAGGGGCCGGGGAGACCCAGTACTTC
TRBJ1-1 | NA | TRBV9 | CASSPHLDSTEAFF | TGTGCCAGCAGCCCGCACCTGGATAGCACTGAAGCTTTCTTT
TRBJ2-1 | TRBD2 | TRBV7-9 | CASSLVLAGEDNEQFF | TGTGCCAGCAGCTTAGTACTAGCGGGGGAAGACAATGAGCAGTTCTTC
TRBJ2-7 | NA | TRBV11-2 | CASSLQRISYEQYF | TGTGCCAGCAGCTTACAGAGGATTTCCTACGAGCAGTACTTC
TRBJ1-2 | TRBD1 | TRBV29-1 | CSADRLTGGGNYGYTF | TGCAGCGCTGACCGGCTGACAGGGGGAGGTAACTATGGCTACACCTTC
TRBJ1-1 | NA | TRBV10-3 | CAISGAGAQNTEAFF | TGTGCCATCAGTGGGGCTGGGGCGCAGAACACTGAAGCTTTCTTT
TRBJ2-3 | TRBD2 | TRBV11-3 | CASSWGGGTDTQYF | TGTGCCAGCAGCTGGGGGGGTGGCACAGATACGCAGTATTTT
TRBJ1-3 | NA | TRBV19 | CASSTRPQGLRTGNTIYF | TGTGCCAGTAGTACAAGACCTCAAGGGCTTAGGACTGGAAACACCATATATTTT
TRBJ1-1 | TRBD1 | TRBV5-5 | CASSLARTGGADTEAFF | TGTGCCAGCAGCTTGGCCCGCACAGGGGGCGCGGACACTGAAGCTTTCTTT
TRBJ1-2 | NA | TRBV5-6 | CASSWSRGLGYTF | TGTGCCAGCAGCTGGAGCCGAGGGCTCGGCTACACCTTC
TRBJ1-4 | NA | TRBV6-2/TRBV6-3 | CASSYMGWREKLFF | TGTGCCAGCAGTTACATGGGATGGCGAGAAAAACTGTTTTTT
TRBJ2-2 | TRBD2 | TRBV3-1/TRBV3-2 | CASSLRGATNTGELFF | TGTGCCAGCAGTCTGCGGGGGGCCACGAACACCGGGGAGCTGTTTTTT
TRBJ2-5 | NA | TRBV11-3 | CASSLESRETQYF | TGTGCCAGCAGCTTAGAGTCCAGGGAGACCCAGTACTTC
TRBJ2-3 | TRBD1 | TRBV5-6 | CASSPGQGDTDTQYF | TGTGCCAGCAGCCCGGGACAGGGAGACACAGATACGCAGTATTTT
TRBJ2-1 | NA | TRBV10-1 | CASSDPASSYEQFF | TGCGCCAGCAGTGACCCCGCGAGTAGTTATGAGCAGTTCTTC
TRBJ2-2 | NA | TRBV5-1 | CASIPGGLNTGELFF | TGCGCCAGTATCCCCGGGGGCCTGAACACCGGGGAGCTGTTTTTT
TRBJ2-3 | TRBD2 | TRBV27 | CATSWGGGGAGDTQYF | TGTGCCACCAGTTGGGGCGGCGGGGGGGCCGGAGATACGCAGTATTTT
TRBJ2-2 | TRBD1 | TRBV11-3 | CASSQGDRDTGELFF | TGTGCCAGCAGCCAAGGGGACAGGGACACCGGGGAGCTGTTTTTT
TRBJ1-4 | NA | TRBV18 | CASSRRQATTGNEKLFF | TGTGCCAGCTCACGACGACAGGCCACTACTGGAAATGAAAAACTGTTTTTT
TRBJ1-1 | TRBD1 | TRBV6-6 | CASRPQDRENTEAFF | TGTGCCAGCAGACCCCAGGACAGGGAGAACACTGAAGCTTTCTTT
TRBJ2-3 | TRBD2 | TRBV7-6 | CASSKGLAGTSTDTQYF | TGTGCCAGCAGCAAAGGATTAGCGGGGACCAGCACAGATACGCAGTATTTT
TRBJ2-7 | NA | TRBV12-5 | CASGGAYGEQYF | TGTGCTAGTGGTGGGGCGTATGGCGAGCAGTACTTC
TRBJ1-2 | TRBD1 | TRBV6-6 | CASTVQGEGYTF | TGTGCCAGCACCGTACAGGGGGAAGGCTACACCTTC
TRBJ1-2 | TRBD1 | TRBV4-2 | CASSQEATRTGSHNYGYTF | TGTGCCAGCAGCCAAGAGGCTACGAGGACAGGCTCTCATAACTATGGCTACACCTTC